The entry below describes one T cell receptor beta chain. The target antigen is unknown. CDR1 MDHEN and CDR2 SYDVKM come from the germline V gene. Trimming stripped 8 bases from V and 7 bases from J, with 14 bases between. The CDR3 is 12 residues long. This sample is part of a study of a mutant IDH1 vaccine in newly diagnosed glioma. Documented time point: week 35, safety follow-up. Each dose of the vaccine consisted of 300 ug of mutant IDH1 20-mer peptide, with topical imiquimod. Whole-study results and caveats: Of all patients, roughly 93% showed vaccine-induced immune responses.

Clones were read by immunoSEQ multiplex PCR, and TCRdb kept only the in-frame ones, dropping some. The sample has about 26,000 clones; 70% to 90% are singletons. The chain employs TRBV28 and TRBJ1-1, with a weak D call TRBD1 (5 bases). Sequenced here: PBMCs, sampled from a glioma patient whose treatment included an IDH1 peptide vaccine. This clonotype originated in a man in his thirties or forties with glioma. The CDR3 DNA sequence: TGTGCCAGCGCTCTTCCGGGACTTGAAGCTTTCTTT. Protein product: CASALPGLEAFF. Supplemented by reference TRBV28 and TRBJ1-1, the full variable domain reads DVKVTQSSRYLVKRTGEKVFLECVQDMDHENMFWYRQDPGLGLRLIYFSYDVKMKEKGDIPEGYSVSREKKERFSLILESASTNQTSMYLCASALPGLEAFFGQGTRLTVV.